The rows below give T cell receptor beta chains drawn from one sample of a study of blood T cell repertoires in COVID-19. Here immunoSEQ multiplex PCR was the method, and the copy in TCRdb shows in-frame clones only, minus some. This table holds 250,000 to 350,000 clones, approximately 87% found once. The sample was peripheral blood. Receptor source: a woman aged 45-65 years who had recovered from COVID-19. CDR3s include the opening cysteine and the closing phenylalanine or tryptophan. D genes are given only for firm matches. The size field is filled for only some rows; it gives once, few, many or a size class.

>NA|NA|TRBV9|TRBJ2-2
TGTGCCAGCAGCGTAATGAGCACCGGGGAGCTGTTTTTT
CASSVMSTGELFF
>NA|NA|TRBV5-1|TRBJ2-2
TGCGCCAGCAGTACAGGGACGAACACCGGGGAGCTGTTTTTT
CASSTGTNTGELFF
>TRBD1|NA|TRBV6-2/TRBV6-3|TRBJ2-5
TGTGCCAGCAGTTATGACAGGGGGCCGGATTCACGGGTCTGGGAGACCCAGTACTTC
CASSYDRGPDSRVWETQYF
>NA|NA|TRBV27|TRBJ1-6
TGTGCCAGCAGTTTAGCCCGTCGGGGAATAACAAGTTCACCCCTCCACTTT
CASSLARRGITSSPLHF
>NA|few|TRBV10-3|TRBJ2-7
TGTGCCATCAGGGGACACAAACCCTACGAGCAGTACTTC
CAIRGHKPYEQYF
>TRBD2|NA|TRBV11-2|TRBJ2-7
TGTGCCAGCAGCTTCGGGCCTAGCGGGACCGCCTACGAGCAGTACTTC
CASSFGPSGTAYEQYF
>TRBD2|NA|TRBV2|TRBJ2-1
TGTGCCAGCAGTGCCCGGCGGGGGGGACTAGCGGGAGGGAGTGGGAATGAGCAGTTCTTC
CASSARRGGLAGGSGNEQFF
>NA|NA|TRBV12-3/TRBV12-4|TRBJ1-2
TGTGCCAGCAGTTTAGGCAGGGACTATGGCTACACCTTC
CASSLGRDYGYTF
>NA|NA|TRBV14|TRBJ1-2
TGTGCCAGCAGTCTCAGGCTTTCTGGTGGCTACACCTTC
CASSLRLSGGYTF
>NA|NA|TRBV6-2/TRBV6-3|TRBJ2-7
TGTGCCAGCAGCAGGCCAGGCTATTACGAGCAGTACTTC
CASSRPGYYEQYF
>NA|NA|TRBV19|TRBJ1-2
TGTGCCAGTAGTCTCCAGGGCCTGGGATCAAACTATGGCTACACCTTC
CASSLQGLGSNYGYTF
>TRBD2|NA|TRBV3-1/TRBV3-2|TRBJ2-5
TGTGCCAGCAGCCATGTAGCGGGGTTATCGAAGACCCAGTACTTC
CASSHVAGLSKTQYF
>NA|NA|TRBV15|TRBJ1-4
TGTGCCACCAGCAGAGACAAGGGAGCGCTCAATGAAAAACTGTTTTTT
CATSRDKGALNEKLFF
>TRBD1|NA|TRBV7-2|TRBJ1-1
TGTGCCAGCAGCTTAGTCTTAGGGGGCGCGAGTGAAGCTTTCTTT
CASSLVLGGASEAFF
>TRBD1|NA|TRBV25-1|TRBJ1-3
TGTGCCAGCAGTGAGGGACAGGGTATCTCTGGAAACACCATATATTTT
CASSEGQGISGNTIYF
>TRBD1|NA|TRBV12-5|TRBJ1-1
TGTGCTAGTAACCAACAGGGGAAAGCTGAAGCTTTCTTT
CASNQQGKAEAFF
>TRBD1|NA|TRBV6-5|TRBJ2-3
TGTGCCAGCAGGACAGGGTTCGGTTCAGATACGCAGTATTTT
CASRTGFGSDTQYF
>TRBD2|NA|TRBV30|TRBJ2-1
TGTGCCTGGAGTGTCGGACTAGCGGGAGCAAACAATGAGCAGTTCTTC
CAWSVGLAGANNEQFF
>NA|NA|TRBV28|TRBJ1-1
TGTGCCAGCAGTTTATGGGACAATGGGAACACTGAAGCTTTCTTT
CASSLWDNGNTEAFF
>NA|few|TRBV19|TRBJ2-5
TGTGCCAGTACCCCTGGTGCGGGGCATGGAGAGACCCAGTACTTC
CASTPGAGHGETQYF
>NA|NA|TRBV9|TRBJ1-5
TGTGCCAGCAGCGTAGAGGGGACACCCAGTGGGGGGCCCCAGCATTTT
CASSVEGTPSGGPQHF
>NA|NA|TRBV28|TRBJ2-4
TGTGCCAGCAGTTTACCGGGGGTAGGGGACATTCAGTACTTC
CASSLPGVGDIQYF
>TRBD1|NA|TRBV7-9|TRBJ1-1
TGTGCCAGCAGCTTAGCAGGGGGCGGACCTGAAGCTTTCTTT
CASSLAGGGPEAFF
>NA|NA|TRBV30|TRBJ1-4
TGTGCCTGGAGTGTACGGGGTTTGTCGGGTGAAAAACTGTTTTTT
CAWSVRGLSGEKLFF